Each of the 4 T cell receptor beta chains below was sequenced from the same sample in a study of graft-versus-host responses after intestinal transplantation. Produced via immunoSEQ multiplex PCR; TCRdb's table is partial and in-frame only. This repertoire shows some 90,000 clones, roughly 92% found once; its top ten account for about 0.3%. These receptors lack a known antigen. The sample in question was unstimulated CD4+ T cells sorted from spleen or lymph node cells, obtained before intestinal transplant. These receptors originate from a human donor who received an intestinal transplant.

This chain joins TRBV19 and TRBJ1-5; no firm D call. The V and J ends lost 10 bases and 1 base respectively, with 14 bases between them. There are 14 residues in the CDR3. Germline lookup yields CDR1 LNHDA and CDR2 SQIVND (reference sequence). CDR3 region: CATGRQESNQPQHF. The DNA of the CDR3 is TGTGCCACTGGGAGGCAGGAAAGCAATCAGCCCCAGCATTTT.

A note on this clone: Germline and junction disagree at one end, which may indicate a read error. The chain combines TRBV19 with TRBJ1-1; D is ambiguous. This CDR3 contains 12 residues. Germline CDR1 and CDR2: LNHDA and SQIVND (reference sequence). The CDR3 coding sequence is TGTGCCAGTAGAATAGATAACACTGAAGCTTTCTTT. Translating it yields CASRIDNTEAFF.

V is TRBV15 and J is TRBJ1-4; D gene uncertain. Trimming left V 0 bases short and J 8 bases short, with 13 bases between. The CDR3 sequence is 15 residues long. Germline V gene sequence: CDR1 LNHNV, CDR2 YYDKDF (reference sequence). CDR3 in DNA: TGTGCCACCAGCAGAGAGTTTAAATTGGGGGAAAAACTGTTTTTT. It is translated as CATSREFKLGEKLFF. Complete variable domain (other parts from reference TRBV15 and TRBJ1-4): DAMVIQNPRYQVTQFGKPVTLSCSQTLNHNVMYWYQQKSSQAPKLLFHYYDKDFNNEADTPDNFQSRRPNTSFCFLDIRSPGLGDTAMYLCATSREFKLGEKLFFGSGTQLSVL.

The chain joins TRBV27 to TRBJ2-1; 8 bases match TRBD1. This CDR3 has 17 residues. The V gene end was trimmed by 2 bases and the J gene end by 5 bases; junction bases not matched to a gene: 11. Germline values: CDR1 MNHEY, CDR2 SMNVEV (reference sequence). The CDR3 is CASSLEGGTGVNNEQFF. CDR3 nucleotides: TGTGCCAGCAGTTTAGAAGGGGGGACAGGAGTCAACAATGAGCAGTTCTTC.